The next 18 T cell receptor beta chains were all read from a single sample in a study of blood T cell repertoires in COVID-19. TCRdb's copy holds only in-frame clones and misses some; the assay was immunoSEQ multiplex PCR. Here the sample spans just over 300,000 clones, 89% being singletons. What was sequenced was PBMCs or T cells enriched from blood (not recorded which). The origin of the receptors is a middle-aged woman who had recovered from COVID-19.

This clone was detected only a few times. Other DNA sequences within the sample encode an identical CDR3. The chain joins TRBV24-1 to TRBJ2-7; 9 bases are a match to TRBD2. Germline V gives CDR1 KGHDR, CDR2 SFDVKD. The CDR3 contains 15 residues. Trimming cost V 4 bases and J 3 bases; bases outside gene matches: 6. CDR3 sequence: CATSDPTSGNYEQYF. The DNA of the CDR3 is TGTGCCACCAGTGACCCGACTAGCGGAAACTACGAGCAGTACTTC.

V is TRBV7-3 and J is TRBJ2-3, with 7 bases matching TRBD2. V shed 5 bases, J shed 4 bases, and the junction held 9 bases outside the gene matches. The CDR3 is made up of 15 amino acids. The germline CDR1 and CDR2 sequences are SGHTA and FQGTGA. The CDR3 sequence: CASSPGVAGSDTQYF. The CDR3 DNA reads TGTGCCAGCAGCCCCGGGGTAGCGGGCTCAGATACGCAGTATTTT.

The CDR3 DNA follows: TGTGCCAGCAGCAAAAGCGGTTATCAGCCCCAGCATTTT. This gives the protein CASSKSGYQPQHF. V gene TRBV21-1 combines with J gene TRBJ1-5. TRBV21-1 is annotated as a pseudogene. This CDR3 region has 13 residues.

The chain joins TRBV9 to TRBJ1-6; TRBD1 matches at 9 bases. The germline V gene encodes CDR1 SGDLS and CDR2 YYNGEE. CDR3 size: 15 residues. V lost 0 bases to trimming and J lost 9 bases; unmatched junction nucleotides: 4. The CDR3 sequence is CASSVVGTGSSPLHF. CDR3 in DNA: TGTGCCAGCAGCGTAGTGGGGACAGGGTCTTCACCCCTCCACTTT.

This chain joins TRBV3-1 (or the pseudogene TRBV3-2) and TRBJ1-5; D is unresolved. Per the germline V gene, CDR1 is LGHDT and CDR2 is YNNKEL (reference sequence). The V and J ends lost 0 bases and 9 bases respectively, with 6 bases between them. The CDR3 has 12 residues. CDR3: CASSQEGLPQHF. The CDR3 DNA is TGTGCCAGCAGCCAAGAGGGCCTGCCCCAGCATTTT.

Here the CDR3 reads CAWSPGTSGSTDTQYF. The CDR3 DNA is TGTGCCTGGAGCCCCGGGACTAGCGGGAGCACAGATACGCAGTATTTT. V usage is TRBV30 and J usage is TRBJ2-3, with 12 positions matching TRBD2. J was trimmed by 0 bases and V by 3 bases; bases with no gene match: 4. CDR3 length: 16 amino acids. The germline V gene has CDR1 GTSNPN and CDR2 SVGIG (reference sequence).

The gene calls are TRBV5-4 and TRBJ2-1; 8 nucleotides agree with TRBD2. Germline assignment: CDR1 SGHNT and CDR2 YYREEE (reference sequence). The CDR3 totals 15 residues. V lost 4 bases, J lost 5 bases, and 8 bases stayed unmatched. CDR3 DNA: TGTGCCAGCAGCAGAGGGACTAGGGCTGACAATGAGCAGTTCTTC. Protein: CASSRGTRADNEQFF. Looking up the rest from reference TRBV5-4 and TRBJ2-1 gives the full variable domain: ETGVTQSPTHLIKTRGQQVTLRCSSQSGHNTVSWYQQALGQGPQFIFQYYREEENGRGNFPPRFSGLQFPNYSSELNVNALELDDSALYLCASSRGTRADNEQFFGPGTRLTVL.

CDR3 in amino acids: CASSLRGGLVSGANVLTF. In nucleotides, the CDR3 is TGTGCCAGCAGTTTGCGGGGGGGACTCGTCTCTGGGGCCAACGTCCTGACTTTC. The chain carries TRBV28 and TRBJ2-6; 9 bases are shared with TRBD2. CDR1 and CDR2 from the germline V gene are MDHEN and SYDVKM. This CDR3 region has 18 residues. V shed 3 bases, J shed 0 bases, and the junction held 6 bases outside the gene matches.

CDR3 region: CATSDSGTAVDNEQFF. CDR3 sequence (DNA): TGTGCCACCAGTGATTCCGGGACTGCGGTCGACAATGAGCAGTTCTTC. The chain couples TRBV24-1 to TRBJ2-1, with a weak D call TRBD2 (6 bases). V gave up 2 bases and J gave up 5 bases, with 15 bases separating them. This CDR3 region has 16 residues. Per germline, CDR1 KGHDR and CDR2 SFDVKD.

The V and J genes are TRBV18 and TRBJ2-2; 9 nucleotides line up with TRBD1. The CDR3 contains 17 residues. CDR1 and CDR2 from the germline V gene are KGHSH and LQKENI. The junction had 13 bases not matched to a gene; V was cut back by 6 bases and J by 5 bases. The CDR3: CASSTRGTGTVTGELFF. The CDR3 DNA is TGTGCCAGCTCCACCCGAGGGACAGGGACGGTAACCGGGGAGCTGTTTTTT.

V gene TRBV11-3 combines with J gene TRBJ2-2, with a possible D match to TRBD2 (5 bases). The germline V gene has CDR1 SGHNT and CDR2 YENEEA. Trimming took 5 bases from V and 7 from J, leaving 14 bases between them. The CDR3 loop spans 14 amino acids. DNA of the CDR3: TGTGCCAGCAGCCTTGACTACCCCGGCGGGGAGCTGTTTTTT. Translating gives CASSLDYPGGELFF.

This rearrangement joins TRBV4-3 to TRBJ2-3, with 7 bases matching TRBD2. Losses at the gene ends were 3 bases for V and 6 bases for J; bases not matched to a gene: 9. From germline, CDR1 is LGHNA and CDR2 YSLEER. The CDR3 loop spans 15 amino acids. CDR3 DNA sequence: TGCGCCAGCAGCCAGGGCCCCGGGGGGACGGATACGCAGTATTTT. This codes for CASSQGPGGTDTQYF.

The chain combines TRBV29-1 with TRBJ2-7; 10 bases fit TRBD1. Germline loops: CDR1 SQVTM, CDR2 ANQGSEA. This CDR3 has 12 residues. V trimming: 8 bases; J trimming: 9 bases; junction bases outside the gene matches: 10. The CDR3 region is CSSRGQGNAQYF. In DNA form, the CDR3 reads TGCAGCTCGAGGGGACAGGGGAACGCGCAGTACTTC.

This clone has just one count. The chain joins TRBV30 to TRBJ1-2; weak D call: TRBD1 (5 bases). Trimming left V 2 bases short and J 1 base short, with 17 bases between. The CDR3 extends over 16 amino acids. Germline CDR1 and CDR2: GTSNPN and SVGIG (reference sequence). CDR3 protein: CAWSRQTQNLNYGYTF. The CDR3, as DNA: TGTGCCTGGAGTCGACAGACCCAGAACCTTAACTATGGCTACACCTTC.

This chain's CDR3 is CASSLDPSGGSYEQYF. The CDR3 region has the DNA TGTGCCAGCAGCTTAGATCCTAGCGGGGGGTCCTACGAGCAGTACTTC. The chain recombines TRBV7-6 with TRBJ2-7, with 11 positions matching TRBD2. CDR3 length: 16 residues. Unmatched junction bases numbered 3, after V lost 1 base and J lost 1 base. Germline V gene sequence: CDR1 SGHVS, CDR2 FNYEAQ. The full variable domain, in which reference TRBV7-6 and TRBJ2-7 provide the parts outside the CDR3, is GAGVSQSPRYKVTKRGQDVALRCDPISGHVSLYWYRQALGQGPEFLTYFNYEAQQDKSGLPNDRFSAERPEGSISTLTIQRTEQRDSAMYRCASSLDPSGGSYEQYFGPGTRLTVT.

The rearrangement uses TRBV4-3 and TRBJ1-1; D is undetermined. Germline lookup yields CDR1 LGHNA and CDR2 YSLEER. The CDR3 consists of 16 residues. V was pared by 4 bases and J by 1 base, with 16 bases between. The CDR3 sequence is CASSPRAEIGNTEAFF. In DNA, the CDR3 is TGCGCCAGCAGCCCGAGGGCCGAAATTGGGAACACTGAAGCTTTCTTT.

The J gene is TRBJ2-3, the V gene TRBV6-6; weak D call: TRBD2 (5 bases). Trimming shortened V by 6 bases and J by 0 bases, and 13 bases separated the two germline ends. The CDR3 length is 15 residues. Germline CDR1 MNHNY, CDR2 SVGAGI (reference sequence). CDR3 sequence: CASSQEAASTDTQYF. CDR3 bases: TGTGCCAGCAGCCAGGAGGCAGCCAGCACAGATACGCAGTATTTT.

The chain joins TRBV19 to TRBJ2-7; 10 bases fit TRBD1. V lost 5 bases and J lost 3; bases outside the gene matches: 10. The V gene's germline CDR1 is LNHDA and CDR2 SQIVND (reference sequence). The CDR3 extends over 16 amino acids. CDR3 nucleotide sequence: TGTGCCAGTAGTCCCCAGTGGACAGGGGGGGGCTACGAGCAGTACTTC. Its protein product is CASSPQWTGGGYEQYF. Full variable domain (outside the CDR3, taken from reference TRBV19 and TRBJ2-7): DGGITQSPKYLFRKEGQNVTLSCEQNLNHDAMYWYRQDPGQGLRLIYYSQIVNDFQKGDIAEGYSVSREKKESFPLTVTSAQKNPTAFYLCASSPQWTGGGYEQYFGPGTRLTVT.